This T cell receptor (beta chain) was captured by sequencing in a study of blood T cell repertoires in COVID-19. Looking at the study overall: Donors in the United States, Italy and Spain gave samples during acute or convalescent COVID-19.

V was cut by 6 bases and J by 5 bases, with 10 bases left in between. CDR3 length: 12 amino acids. CDR1 is MNHEY and CDR2 is SMNVEV in the germline V gene (reference sequence). The protocol was immunoSEQ multiplex PCR, while the TCRdb copy is restricted to in-frame clones and leaves out a portion. The table shows 70,000 or so clones, with about nine tenths occurring only once. This sequence originates from a man aged 50 to 60 with acute or convalescent COVID-19. The rearrangement uses TRBV27 and TRBJ1-2; a weak D match, TRBD1 (6 bases). The sequenced sample was peripheral blood. The CDR3 nucleotides read TGTGCCAGCAGAGGGGGGGTTTATGGCTACACCTTC. Residues: CASRGGVYGYTF.